The 27 T cell receptor beta chains reported below all come from one sample, sequenced in a study of blood T cell repertoires in COVID-19. TCRdb's table, derived via immunoSEQ multiplex PCR, lists solely in-frame clones and lacks some. Of about 270,000 clones in the sample, 70% to 90% were seen once. Sample: peripheral blood. The source is a woman between 50 and 59 years old with active or convalescent COVID-19.

The chain is built from TRBV5-6 and TRBJ2-1; 10 bases map to TRBD2. Germline V CDR1 and CDR2: SGHDT, YYEEEE. The J segment lost 7 bases and the V segment lost 2 bases, leaving 6 bases of the junction unmatched. The CDR3 is 15 amino acids. The CDR3 region has the DNA TGTGCCAGCAGCTTCTTTAGCGGGAGGAGGAATGAGCAGTTCTTC. This codes for CASSFFSGRRNEQFF.

This clone has only one observation. This rearrangement joins TRBV27 to TRBJ2-7; possibly TRBD2 for D (5 bases). Trimming shortened V by 5 bases and J by 7 bases, and 18 bases separated the two germline ends. The CDR3 is 14 residues long. Germline lookup yields CDR1 MNHEY and CDR2 SMNVEV (reference sequence). The CDR3: CASSAGLLSGEQYF. CDR3 DNA: TGTGCCAGCAGTGCTGGACTCCTCTCGGGGGAGCAGTACTTC.

This clone was seen only once. V and J are TRBV2 and TRBJ1-2, with 9 bases that match TRBD1. The trim removed 5 bases at V and 8 bases at J, leaving 15 bases unmatched. The CDR3 is 16 amino acids. Per germline, CDR1 SNHLY and CDR2 FYNNEI. The CDR3 loop reads CASSQGQGWASGGYTF. CDR3 nucleotides: TGTGCCAGCAGTCAGGGACAGGGATGGGCGTCGGGCGGCTACACCTTC. The full variable domain, its missing parts supplied by reference TRBV2 and TRBJ1-2, is EPEVTQTPSHQVTQMGQEVILRCVPISNHLYFYWYRQILGQKVEFLVSFYNNEISEKSEIFDDQFSVERPDGSNFTLKIRSTKLEDSAMYFCASSQGQGWASGGYTFGSGTRLTVV.

This chain joins TRBV11-2 and TRBJ2-3; no clear D. Germline lookup yields CDR1 SGHAT and CDR2 FQNNGV. This CDR3 is 12 amino acids long. Trimming removed 5 bases at V and 5 bases at J, with 8 bases between. For the CDR3, the DNA is TGTGCCAGCAGCACCAGACAAGATACGCAGTATTTT. Protein product: CASSTRQDTQYF.

The chain is built from TRBV6-5 and TRBJ1-5; D unclear. The germline gives CDR1 MNHEY, CDR2 SVGAGI. The CDR3 is made up of 14 amino acids. V dropped 4 bases and J dropped 7 bases, with 14 bases sitting between them. CDR3 sequence (DNA): TGTGCCAGCAGTTTCTCGGCGGGGTGGCAGCCCCAGCATTTT. This translates into CASSFSAGWQPQHF.

The chain recombines TRBV18 with TRBJ2-7; 7 bases are shared with TRBD2. The V gene end was trimmed by 5 bases and the J gene end by 2 bases; junction bases not matched to a gene: 9. This CDR3 comprises 15 residues. Per the germline V gene, CDR1 is KGHSH and CDR2 is LQKENI. CDR3 residues: CASSSGTPSTYEQYF. CDR3 bases: TGTGCCAGCTCAAGCGGGACTCCCTCGACCTACGAGCAGTACTTC.

The chain has TRBV27 and TRBJ2-1; 8 bases are shared with TRBD2. The CDR3 spans 14 residues. V gave up 6 bases and J gave up 10 bases; unmatched junction bases: 11. The germline V gene has CDR1 MNHEY and CDR2 SMNVEV (reference sequence). The CDR3 DNA reads TGTGCCAGCAGGGAGTTGGGTCCGGGGGGGGAGCAGTTCTTC. Its protein product is CASRELGPGGEQFF.

The chain couples TRBV19 to TRBJ2-5; the D gene is possibly TRBD1 (6 bases). The CDR3 contains 16 residues. Germline V gene lookup returns CDR1 LNHDA and CDR2 SQIVND (reference sequence). V lost 4 bases and J 4 bases, leaving 19 bases between the germline ends. DNA for the CDR3: TGTGCCAGTAGTACCAGGACAGTTATAGGGGGAGAGACCCAGTACTTC. The encoded protein is CASSTRTVIGGETQYF. The full variable domain, rest sourced from reference TRBV19 and TRBJ2-5, is DGGITQSPKYLFRKEGQNVTLSCEQNLNHDAMYWYRQDPGQGLRLIYYSQIVNDFQKGDIAEGYSVSREKKESFPLTVTSAQKNPTAFYLCASSTRTVIGGETQYFGPGTRLLVL.

The J gene is TRBJ2-3, the V gene TRBV6-5; the match to TRBD1 covers 9 bases. This CDR3 is built from 14 residues. V trimming: 8 bases; J trimming: 0 bases; junction bases outside the gene matches: 3. In germline, CDR1 is MNHEY, CDR2 SVGAGI. CDR3 bases: TGTGCCAGCGGGGACAGGGCCAGCACAGATACGCAGTATTTT. Encoded protein: CASGDRASTDTQYF.

The genes are TRBV5-4 and TRBJ1-1; possible D gene TRBD1, 5 bases. Germline V CDR1 and CDR2: SGHNT, YYREEE (reference sequence). V lost 4 bases to trimming and J lost 0 bases, with 13 bases between them. This CDR3 has 15 residues. The CDR3 DNA reads as TGTGCCAGCAGCCCGGGGGGGGTTCTGAACACTGAAGCTTTCTTT. The encoded protein is CASSPGGVLNTEAFF.

V gene TRBV5-1 combines with J gene TRBJ2-5; weak D call: TRBD2 (5 bases). The V gene's germline CDR1 is SGHRS and CDR2 YFSETQ. This CDR3 is 14 amino acids long. V lost 5 bases and J 3 bases, leaving 14 bases between the germline ends. The CDR3 DNA is TGCGCCAGCAGTCCTCGGTTGGGAGAAGAGACCCAGTACTTC. Residues: CASSPRLGEETQYF.

The gene calls are TRBV2 and TRBJ1-2; TRBD1 agrees at 9 bases. From germline, CDR1 is SNHLY and CDR2 FYNNEI. The CDR3 contains 13 residues. Losses at the gene ends were 6 bases for V and 6 bases for J; bases not matched to a gene: 5. This CDR3 is CASRGQGYDGYTF. CDR3 DNA: TGTGCCAGCAGGGGACAGGGTTACGATGGCTACACCTTC.

The chain links TRBV27 to TRBJ2-3, with D perhaps matching TRBD1 (6 bases). CDR1 and CDR2 (germline): MNHEY, SMNVEV (reference sequence). V lost 6 bases and J lost 2, with 18 bases in between. This CDR3 region has 16 residues. CDR3 coding DNA: TGTGCCAGCAGCCCAGGGGCAGGAGAATTCACAGATACGCAGTATTTT. Protein product: CASSPGAGEFTDTQYF.

Here the CDR3 reads CASSLIRGSSTGELFF. Here the CDR3 DNA reads TGCGCCAGCAGCTTAATCCGAGGGTCTTCAACCGGGGAGCTGTTTTTT. The chain employs TRBV5-1 and TRBJ2-2, with D perhaps TRBD2 (5 bases). Trimming left V 2 bases short and J 5 bases short, with 16 bases between. Germline assignment: CDR1 SGHRS and CDR2 YFSETQ. CDR3 size: 16 residues. Drawing the rest from reference TRBV5-1 and TRBJ2-2, the complete variable domain is KAGVTQTPRYLIKTRGQQVTLSCSPISGHRSVSWYQQTPGQGLQFLFEYFSETQRNKGNFPGRFSGRQFSNSRSEMNVSTLELGDSALYLCASSLIRGSSTGELFFGEGSRLTVL.

The CDR3, as DNA: TGTGCCAGTAGTATGATGGACGGTCGGGGCAATGAGCAGTTCTTC. Amino acids: CASSMMDGRGNEQFF. The chain recombines TRBV19 with TRBJ2-1; tentative D call: TRBD2 (5 bases). Germline CDR1 is LNHDA and CDR2 is SQIVND (reference sequence). Trimming shortened V by 3 bases and J by 6 bases, and 15 bases separated the two germline ends. The CDR3 runs to 15 residues.

The chain links TRBV29-1 to TRBJ2-5, with 9 bases matching TRBD2. This CDR3 is built from 14 residues. Trimming took 5 bases from V and 7 from J; bases not matched to a gene: 11. Germline V CDR1 and CDR2: SQVTM, ANQGSEA. CDR3 DNA sequence: TGCAGCGTTTCAAATAGCGGGAGAGGGGGGACCCAGTACTTC. It yields the protein CSVSNSGRGGTQYF.

The V gene is TRBV6-5, the J gene TRBJ2-7; 7 nucleotides align to TRBD2. J gave up 0 bases and V 7 bases, and 6 bases lay outside the gene matches. CDR3 length: 14 residues. Germline lookup yields CDR1 MNHEY and CDR2 SVGAGI. In nucleotides, the CDR3 is TGTGCCAGCAAGTCACTAGCGACCTCCTACGAGCAGTACTTC. Its translation is CASKSLATSYEQYF.

This clone was counted at least ten times. The J gene is TRBJ1-2, the V gene TRBV3-1 (or the pseudogene TRBV3-2); possibly TRBD1 for D (5 bases). V lost 2 bases and J 7 bases, leaving 5 bases between the germline ends. Germline V gene sequence: CDR1 LGHDT, CDR2 YNNKEL (reference sequence). This CDR3 is 11 amino acids long. CDR3 protein: CASSQQGGYTF. The CDR3 DNA follows: TGTGCCAGCAGCCAACAGGGTGGCTACACCTTC.

The chain uses TRBV6-1 and TRBJ2-1, with TRBD2 identical over 14 bases. The CDR3 runs 16 residues. The junction had 9 bases not matched to a gene; V was cut back by 4 bases and J by 10 bases. Germline assignment: CDR1 MNHNS and CDR2 SASEGT. The CDR3 DNA sequence: TGTGCCAGCAGTGGACTAGCGGGAGGGCCTCGGAAGGAGCAGTTCTTC. It specifies CASSGLAGGPRKEQFF.

The chain carries TRBV6-5 and TRBJ2-7; 11 bases agree with TRBD2. V shed 7 bases, J shed 2 bases, and the junction held 4 bases outside the gene matches. The CDR3 is 14 residues long. Germline V lookup: CDR1 MNHEY, CDR2 SVGAGI. The CDR3 region has the DNA TGTGCCAGCACCCGACTAGCGGGACCCTACGAGCAGTACTTC. It yields the protein CASTRLAGPYEQYF.

The chain joins TRBV12-3 or TRBV12-4 to TRBJ1-5, with D perhaps matching TRBD1 (6 bases). V was shortened by 9 bases and J by 2 bases, with 11 bases between the two germline ends. The CDR3 covers 13 residues. The CDR3 DNA sequence: TGTGCCAGTGCCCGGACAGGCAATCAGCCCCAGCATTTT. It encodes CASARTGNQPQHF.

This clone was seen a handful of times. The sample carries other DNA sequences with the same CDR3. The chain couples TRBV19 to TRBJ1-5; 7 bases agree with TRBD1. Trimming cost V 6 bases and J 4 bases; bases outside gene matches: 3. Germline CDR1 is LNHDA and CDR2 is SQIVND (reference sequence). The CDR3 sequence is 13 residues long. CDR3 nucleotide sequence: TGTGCCAGTAGCAGGGACAGAAATCAGCCCCAGCATTTT. Protein: CASSRDRNQPQHF.

This clone was picked up a small number of times. The chain joins TRBV5-5 to TRBJ2-7; D may be TRBD2 (5 bases). The V end was cut by 0 bases, the J end by 1 base, with 8 bases between. This CDR3 is built from 14 residues. CDR1 and CDR2 from the germline V gene are SGHKS and YYEKEE (reference sequence). In DNA form, the CDR3 reads TGTGCCAGCAGCTTGGCGGAGCGGTCCTACGAGCAGTACTTC. Protein sequence: CASSLAERSYEQYF.

J is TRBJ1-2 and V is TRBV3-1 (or the pseudogene TRBV3-2); D might be TRBD1 (5 bases). This CDR3 region has 15 residues. Trimming removed 3 bases from V and 4 bases from J, with 15 bases in between. CDR1 and CDR2 (germline): LGHDT, YNNKEL (reference sequence). The CDR3 sequence: CASSHRQLRGYGYTF. The CDR3 nucleotides are TGTGCCAGCAGCCACCGACAGCTTCGAGGCTATGGCTACACCTTC.

This rearrangement joins TRBV6-5 to TRBJ2-3; D remains ambiguous. The CDR3 covers 12 residues. Trimming removed 7 bases at V and 6 bases at J, with 11 bases between. In germline, CDR1 is MNHEY, CDR2 SVGAGI. In nucleotides, the CDR3 is TGTGCCAGCAACTTAGCCGGGGATACGCAGTATTTT. This encodes CASNLAGDTQYF.

The genes are TRBV5-1 and TRBJ2-5, with 8 nucleotides matching TRBD2. The CDR3 sequence is 18 residues long. J was trimmed by 1 base and V by 3 bases; bases with no gene match: 14. The V gene's germline CDR1 is SGHRS and CDR2 YFSETQ. The CDR3 protein is CASSWGASGRVLQETQYF. The DNA for the CDR3 is TGCGCCAGCAGCTGGGGGGCTAGCGGGCGGGTTCTCCAAGAGACCCAGTACTTC.

This chain uses TRBV12-5 with TRBJ2-1; 7 bases agree with TRBD2. In germline, CDR1 is LGHNT, CDR2 FRNRAP. The trim removed 0 bases at V and 7 bases at J, leaving 9 bases unmatched. This CDR3 region has 16 residues. CDR3 sequence: CASGLVLGGGRNEQFF. Written as DNA, the CDR3 is TGTGCTAGTGGTTTGGTACTGGGCGGGGGTAGGAATGAGCAGTTCTTC.